This T cell receptor beta chain was found in a study of T cells in Graves' hyperthyroidism and ophthalmopathy. Across the whole study: The initial diagnosis was the point when peripheral blood was collected, ahead of any treatment. Study conclusions and caveats: Most thyroid clonotypes expanded above 0.001 appeared in blood too. Ophthalmopathy, as predicted by the model, came a median about seven months after the prediction.

Germline-derived CDR1 and CDR2 are SGHAT and FQNNGV. The CDR3 runs to 13 residues. Trimming shortened V by 5 bases and J by 6 bases, and 11 bases separated the two germline ends. Duration under 3 months, a NOSPECS grade of at least 4, and a Clinical Activity Score of at least 3 characterized the ophthalmopathy patients. Amplified regions were TCR beta CDR3 sequences from RNA transcripts. An initial round of RT-PCR targeting the TCR CDR3 relied on the HTBI primer set. One entry per CDR3 protein, called by TCRdb with MiXCR from the multiplex PCR reads. The table has more than 350,000 distinct CDR3 sequences, 14% seen once; the top ten hold around a fifth. About this clonotype: Its antigen is not known.

V usage is TRBV11-2 and J usage is TRBJ2-1; possibly TRBD2 for D (6 bases). The sequencing sample was made of blood. This TCR was recovered from a woman aged 30 to 39 with Graves' ophthalmopathy. In DNA, the CDR3 is TGTGCCAGCAGCGTTACTAGCATCAATGAGCAGTTCTTC. The encoded protein is CASSVTSINEQFF.